The 23 T cell receptor delta chains below were found in one sample sequenced in a study of human gamma delta and Vdelta1 T cells (dated by TCRdb to about 2018). Library preparation employed PCR. The reads were generated on an Illumina MiSeq. In TCRdb, clones were called once more from the public reads by CATT, and rows of identical DNA were later combined. For this sample there are over 10,000 delta-chain clones; less than 60% appear just once. The ten largest clones add up to approximately 1.6% of the sample. The antigens of these receptors remain unknown. The sequencing input was Vdelta1 gamma-delta T cells from blood grown in culture (DOT cells). In the paper's terms, the cell subset or site label means: Delta One T cells, in vitro expanded/differentiated Vd1+ gamma-delta T cells. The origin of the receptors is a human donor in good health.

In its sample, this clone was seen once. The chain employs TRDV1 and TRDJ1; D perhaps matches TRDD2 (6 bases). Germline-derived CDR1 and CDR2 are TSWWSYY and QGS. This CDR3 region has 19 residues. Trimming shortened V by 0 bases and J by 0 bases, and 20 bases separated the two germline ends. The CDR3 DNA is TGTGCTCTTGGGGAACTAGCGTCCTACCTGACGGATAACACCGATAAACTCATCTTT. It codes for CALGELASYLTDNTDKLIF.

This chain links TRDV1 with TRDJ1, with 8 bases that match TRDD3. J gave up 0 bases and V 6 bases, and 6 bases lay outside the gene matches. Germline V gives CDR1 TSWWSYY, CDR2 QGS. The CDR3 covers 15 residues. The CDR3 DNA reads as TGTGCTCTTGGCCTTGCTGGGGGACACACCGATAAACTCATCTTT. This codes for CALGLAGGHTDKLIF.

The chain is built from TRDV1 and TRDJ1; 8 bases align to TRDD3. Germline values: CDR1 TSWWSYY, CDR2 QGS. Unmatched junction bases numbered 23, after V lost 2 bases and J lost 0 bases. The CDR3 sequence is 22 residues long. The CDR3 DNA follows: TGTGCTCTTGGGGAAGGCCGGGGCCTTCCGCGTACTGGGGGTCGGTACACCGATAAACTCATCTTT. This codes for CALGEGRGLPRTGGRYTDKLIF.

The sample holds a few counts of this clone. The chain recombines TRDV1 with TRDJ3, with 7 bases that match TRDD3. The germline V gene encodes CDR1 TSWWSYY and CDR2 QGS. The CDR3 extends over 22 amino acids. The V segment lost 1 base and the J segment 1 base; nucleotides outside the gene matches: 16. In DNA form, the CDR3 reads TGTGCTCTTGGGGAACAGTACTGGGGATTCTTCGATAAGTCCTGGGACACCCGACAGATGTTTTTC. Its translation is CALGEQYWGFFDKSWDTRQMFF.

This clone has a handful of counts. The rearrangement uses TRDV3 and TRDJ3; 12 bases align to TRDD3. Looked up from germline, CDR1 is TVYSNPD and CDR2 is GDNSRS (reference sequence). CDR3 length: 21 residues. Trimming cost V 4 bases and J 0 bases; bases outside gene matches: 16. The CDR3: CAYPTVLGDTNPSWDTRQMFF. CDR3 sequence (DNA): TGTGCCTACCCGACCGTACTGGGGGATACTAATCCCTCCTGGGACACCCGACAGATGTTTTTC.

V and J are TRDV1 and TRDJ1; D is uncertain. This CDR3 region has 17 residues. V gave up 0 bases and J gave up 0 bases, with 14 bases separating them. In germline, CDR1 is TSWWSYY, CDR2 QGS. The CDR3 nucleotides read TGTGCTCTTGGGGAACTTTCTCGGGAGAAGTACACCGATAAACTCATCTTT. Translation: CALGELSREKYTDKLIF.

The V gene is TRDV1, the J gene TRDJ1; 12 bases fit TRDD3. The CDR3 spans 17 residues. Germline CDR1 reads TSWWSYY; CDR2 reads QGS. J gave up 3 bases and V 6 bases, and 11 bases lay outside the gene matches. As DNA, the CDR3 is TGTGCTCTTGGTTCCCTCCTGGGGGATACGGTCGCCGATAAACTCATCTTT. Residues: CALGSLLGDTVADKLIF.

This clone has only a few counts. The genes are TRDV1 and TRDJ1; the D gene is possibly TRDD3 (5 bases). This CDR3 spans 16 amino acids. Trimming removed 5 bases at V and 1 base at J, with 17 bases between. Germline V gene lookup returns CDR1 TSWWSYY and CDR2 QGS. As DNA, the CDR3 is TGTGCTCTTGGGCGTATTTTTAGGGGGGGCACCGATAAACTCATCTTT. It codes for CALGRIFRGGTDKLIF.

The chain has TRDV1 and TRDJ1; the D call may be TRDD2 or TRDD3 (5 bases each). The CDR3 consists of 18 residues. The V end was cut by 1 base, the J end by 0 bases, with 18 bases between. The germline V gene has CDR1 TSWWSYY and CDR2 QGS. The CDR3 region has the DNA TGTGCTCTTGGGGAACCCCTACGTAGGCGGGGGTACACCGATAAACTCATCTTT. Protein product: CALGEPLRRRGYTDKLIF.

The V and J genes are TRDV1 and TRDJ1; D uncertain. The germline CDR1 and CDR2 sequences are TSWWSYY and QGS. Trimming shortened V by 0 bases and J by 0 bases, and 26 bases separated the two germline ends. The CDR3 is 21 residues long. In nucleotides, the CDR3 is TGTGCTCTTGGGGAACTAGCTGACCTAATCGCCCAGACCAAGTACACCGATAAACTCATCTTT. It is translated as CALGELADLIAQTKYTDKLIF.

The rearrangement joins TRDV1 to TRDJ1; D not resolved. CDR1 is TSWWSYY, CDR2 QGS, per germline. CDR3 size: 14 residues. Trimming took off 0 bases at V and 0 bases at J, with 5 bases between the two ends. The DNA for the CDR3 is TGTGCTCTTGGGGAACTTTCGTACACCGATAAACTCATCTTT. Amino acid sequence: CALGELSYTDKLIF.

By sample share, this clone is medium-sized. The V gene is TRDV1, the J gene TRDJ1; TRDD3 agrees at 9 bases. This CDR3 is built from 23 residues. From germline, CDR1 is TSWWSYY and CDR2 QGS. V shed 4 bases and J 1 base; nucleotides not matched to a gene: 28. CDR3 DNA sequence: TGTGCTCTTGGGGGGCCTACAGGAGTAATCTGGGGGATCCGGGTCCGCGTCACCGATAAACTCATCTTT. Protein: CALGGPTGVIWGIRVRVTDKLIF.

This clone was counted only a few times. This rearrangement joins TRDV1 to TRDJ2; 7 bases map to TRDD3. CDR1 is TSWWSYY and CDR2 is QGS in the germline V gene. Unmatched junction bases numbered 9, after V lost 5 bases and J lost 0 bases. The CDR3 covers 17 residues. The CDR3 sequence: CALGKGGIPALTAQLFF. The CDR3 region has the DNA TGTGCTCTTGGGAAGGGGGGGATCCCCGCTTTGACAGCACAACTCTTCTTT.

Only a few counts were recorded for this clone. The gene calls are TRDV1 and TRDJ1, with 11 bases aligning to TRDD3. With 0 bases clipped from V and 3 bases from J, the junction kept 9 bases outside the gene matches. The CDR3 totals 18 residues. Germline assignment: CDR1 TSWWSYY and CDR2 QGS. The CDR3 reads CALGELAWGILSSDKLIF. The DNA for the CDR3 is TGTGCTCTTGGGGAACTAGCCTGGGGGATACTCTCCTCCGATAAACTCATCTTT.

The sample holds a few counts of this clone. The chain is built from TRDV1 and TRDJ1; 13 nucleotides match TRDD3. Germline trimming cut 0 bases from V and 1 base from J; bases unmatched to any gene: 17. Germline loops: CDR1 TSWWSYY, CDR2 QGS. The CDR3 has 22 residues. For the CDR3, the DNA is TGTGCTCTTGGGGAACTAGGTACTGGGGGATACGCGTATCCCGTCGGCACCGATAAACTCATCTTT. Its translation is CALGELGTGGYAYPVGTDKLIF.

This clone is categorized as medium-sized. V gene TRDV1 combines with J gene TRDJ3; 12 positions match TRDD3. V trimming: 4 bases; J trimming: 2 bases; junction bases outside the gene matches: 48. CDR3 length equals 33 residues. CDR1 TSWWSYY and CDR2 QGS come from the germline V gene. CDR3 nucleotides: TGTGCTCTTGGGGCCTCCTACAACCCTACGACGCCTAAGACCACCCCACGACCACCATACTGGGGGATACAAGCCTGGGACACCCGACAGATGTTTTTC. It encodes CALGASYNPTTPKTTPRPPYWGIQAWDTRQMFF.

V and J are TRDV1 and TRDJ1; TRDD2 matches at 7 bases. CDR3 size: 19 residues. Germline trimming cut 4 bases from V and 4 bases from J; bases unmatched to any gene: 21. Per germline, CDR1 TSWWSYY and CDR2 QGS. The CDR3 loop is CALGGLPPVGAPECDKLIF. For the CDR3, the DNA is TGTGCTCTTGGGGGCCTTCCTCCAGTTGGGGCCCCAGAGTGCGATAAACTCATCTTT.

This chain joins TRDV1 and TRDJ1; D assignment may be TRDD2 or TRDD3 (8 bases each). V lost 2 bases and J lost 0, with 34 bases in between. There are 23 residues in the CDR3. Germline CDR1 and CDR2: TSWWSYY and QGS. The CDR3, as DNA: TGTGCTCTTGGGGAAGGGTCTCTTCCTACGGTCTGGGGGACTACCCGGAACACCGATAAACTCATCTTT. Its translation: CALGEGSLPTVWGTTRNTDKLIF.

The genes are TRDV1 and TRDJ1; 8 bases fit TRDD3. Germline values: CDR1 TSWWSYY, CDR2 QGS. CDR3 length: 18 residues. Unmatched junction bases numbered 18, after V lost 5 bases and J lost 4 bases. CDR3 protein: CALGFARVLGEPNDKLIF. CDR3 nucleotide sequence: TGTGCTCTTGGGTTTGCCAGGGTGCTGGGGGAACCGAACGATAAACTCATCTTT.

This clone has a handful of counts. The chain has TRDV1 and TRDJ1; tentative D call: TRDD3 (6 bases). Germline V lookup: CDR1 TSWWSYY, CDR2 QGS. This CDR3 spans 20 amino acids. V was cut by 5 bases and J by 0 bases, with 28 bases left in between. CDR3 nucleotide sequence: TGTGCTCTTGGGAATAGAGGGGCCTACCCCTGGGGAAAGTACACCGATAAACTCATCTTT. This encodes CALGNRGAYPWGKYTDKLIF.

The chain joins TRDV1 to TRDJ1; 10 nucleotides agree with TRDD3. Germline V gene data show CDR1 as TSWWSYY and CDR2 as QGS. The CDR3 length is 19 residues. J gave up 0 bases and V 5 bases, and 15 bases lay outside the gene matches. The CDR3 DNA follows: TGTGCTCTTGGGAGAAAGGGAAACTGGGGGATCCAGTACACCGATAAACTCATCTTT. Residues: CALGRKGNWGIQYTDKLIF.

The V and J genes are TRDV1 and TRDJ1; 12 positions match TRDD3. The V segment lost 5 bases and the J segment 1 base; nucleotides outside the gene matches: 14. This CDR3 contains 19 residues. The V gene's germline CDR1 is TSWWSYY and CDR2 QGS. CDR3 loop: CALGPFMYWGIQITDKLIF. The CDR3 bases are TGTGCTCTTGGGCCTTTCATGTACTGGGGGATACAGATCACCGATAAACTCATCTTT.

The chain has TRDV1 and TRDJ1; D possibly corresponds to TRDD3 (6 bases). The V end lost 7 bases, the J end lost 3 bases, and 27 bases lay between the germline ends. The germline gives CDR1 TSWWSYY, CDR2 QGS. The CDR3 runs 18 residues. The CDR3 is CALDPREFGGDHADKLIF. CDR3 coding DNA: TGTGCTCTTGACCCTCGGGAGTTTGGGGGGGACCACGCCGATAAACTCATCTTT.